This T cell receptor (beta chain) was sequenced for a study of blood T cell repertoires in COVID-19. Whole-study context: PBMCs, B-cell-depleted T cells, or T cells provided the cDNA or gDNA that made up the material.

Data came from immunoSEQ multiplex PCR; TCRdb stores just in-frame clones and leaves some out. The table lists about 420,000 clones, roughly 89% of them singletons, with roughly 0.84% in the top ten. Trimming at V came to 3 bases and at J to 6 bases, leaving 8 bases not matched to a gene. CDR1 and CDR2 (germline): MDHEN, SYDVKM. The CDR3 has 15 amino acids. The sequencing sample was made of peripheral blood. This clonotype was sampled from a man between 18 and 35 years old with COVID-19, enrolled during active disease. This rearrangement joins TRBV28 to TRBJ2-1; 7 bases line up with TRBD1. The CDR3 DNA sequence: TGTGCCAGCAGTTTGAATTCCAGGGGGTCCAATGAGCAGTTCTTC. Its protein is CASSLNSRGSNEQFF.